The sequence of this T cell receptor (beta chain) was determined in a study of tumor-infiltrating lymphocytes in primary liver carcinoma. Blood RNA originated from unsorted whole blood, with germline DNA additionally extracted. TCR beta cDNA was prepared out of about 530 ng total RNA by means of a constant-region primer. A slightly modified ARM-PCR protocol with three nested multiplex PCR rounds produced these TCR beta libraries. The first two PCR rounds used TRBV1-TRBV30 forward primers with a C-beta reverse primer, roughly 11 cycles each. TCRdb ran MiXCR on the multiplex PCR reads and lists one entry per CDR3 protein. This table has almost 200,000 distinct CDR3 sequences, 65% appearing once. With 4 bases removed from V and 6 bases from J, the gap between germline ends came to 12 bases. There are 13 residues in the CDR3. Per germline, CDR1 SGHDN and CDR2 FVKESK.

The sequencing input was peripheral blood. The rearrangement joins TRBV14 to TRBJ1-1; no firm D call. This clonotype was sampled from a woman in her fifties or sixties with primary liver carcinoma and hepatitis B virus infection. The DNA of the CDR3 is TGTGCCAGCAGCCTATTAGACAACGCTGAAGCTTTCTTT. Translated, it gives CASSLLDNAEAFF.